This T cell receptor beta chain emerged from a study of T-cell reconstitution after alpha-beta-depleted transplantation in children. During its preparation, the TCRbeta library received unique molecular identifiers. A single record per CDR3 protein comes from TCRdb applying MiXCR to the PCR reads. Among 380,000 or so distinct CDR3 sequences listed, about an eighth were seen once. The CDR3 totals 16 residues. V lost 0 bases and J 4 bases, leaving 15 bases between the germline ends. From germline, CDR1 is LGHNA and CDR2 YNFKEQ. Sequenced material: PBMCs, taken from the stem cell graft. This TCR came from a human donor who donated a stem cell graft to a child with Fanconi anemia. The chain is built from TRBV4-2 and TRBJ1-2; D may be TRBD1 (6 bases). The CDR3 loop reads CASSQDETGGSYGYTF. The CDR3, as DNA: TGTGCCAGCAGCCAAGATGAGACAGGAGGTTCCTATGGCTACACCTTC.